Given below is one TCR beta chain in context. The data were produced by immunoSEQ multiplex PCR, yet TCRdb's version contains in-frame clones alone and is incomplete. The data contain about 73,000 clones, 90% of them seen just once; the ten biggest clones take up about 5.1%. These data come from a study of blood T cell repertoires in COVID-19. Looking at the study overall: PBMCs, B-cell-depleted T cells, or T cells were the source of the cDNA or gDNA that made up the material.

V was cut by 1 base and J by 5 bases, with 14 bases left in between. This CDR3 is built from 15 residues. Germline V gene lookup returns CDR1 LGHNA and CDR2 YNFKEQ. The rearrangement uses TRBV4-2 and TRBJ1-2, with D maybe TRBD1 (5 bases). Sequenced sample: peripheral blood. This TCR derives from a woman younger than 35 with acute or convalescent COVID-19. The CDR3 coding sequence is TGTGCCAGCAGCCAAGGGGATGGGGCCAGGTATGGCTACACCTTC. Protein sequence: CASSQGDGARYGYTF.